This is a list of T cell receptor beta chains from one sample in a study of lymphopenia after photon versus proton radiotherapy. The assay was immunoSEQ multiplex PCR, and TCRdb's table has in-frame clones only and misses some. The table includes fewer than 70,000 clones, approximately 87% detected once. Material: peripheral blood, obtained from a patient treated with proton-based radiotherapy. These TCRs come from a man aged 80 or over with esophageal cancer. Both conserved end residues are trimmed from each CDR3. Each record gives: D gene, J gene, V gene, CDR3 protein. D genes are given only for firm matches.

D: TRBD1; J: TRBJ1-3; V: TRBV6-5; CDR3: ASSWDRGGNTIY
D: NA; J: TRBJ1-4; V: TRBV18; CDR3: ASSPRGPPGEKLF
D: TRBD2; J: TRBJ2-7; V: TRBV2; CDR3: ASRLLAGGPYEQY
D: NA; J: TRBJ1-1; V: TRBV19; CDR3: ASSIAGTTEAF
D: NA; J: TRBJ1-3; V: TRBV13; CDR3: ASSPKTAGNTIY
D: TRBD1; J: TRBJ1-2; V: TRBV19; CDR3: ASSVTGGAFGYT
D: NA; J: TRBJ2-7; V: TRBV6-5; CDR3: ASSFPGSAGQY
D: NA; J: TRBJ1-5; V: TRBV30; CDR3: AWSNVAGNQPQH
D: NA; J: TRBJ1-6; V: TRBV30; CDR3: AWSVRYNSPLH
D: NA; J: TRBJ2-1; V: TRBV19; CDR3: ASSIGSSSYNEQF